The 8 T cell receptor beta chains below come from one sample, sequenced in a study of blood T cell repertoires in COVID-19 (TCRdb year 2020). Receptors were amplified or captured by the immunoSEQ multiplex PCR assay. TCRdb carries this immuneACCESS record with in-frame sequences only. Its versions omit some clonotypes, under half of them owing to an unresolved V gene in the studies checked, with the rest unexplained. This sample gives around 180,000 clones in total; 75% to 90% of them show up just once. About 2% of the sample comes from the top ten. The sequencing sample was made of peripheral blood. All receptors come from a man between 65 and 85 years old with active or convalescent COVID-19.

This chain joins TRBV12-3 or TRBV12-4 and TRBJ2-1; D is unclear. V gave up 6 bases and J gave up 8 bases, with 8 bases separating them. This CDR3 is 11 amino acids long. The CDR3 DNA is TGTGCCAGCAGCCAACTATATGAGCAGTTCTTC. As protein: CASSQLYEQFF.

The V gene is TRBV3-1 (or the pseudogene TRBV3-2), the J gene TRBJ2-2; 13 positions agree with TRBD2. The germline V gene has CDR1 LGHDT and CDR2 YNNKEL (reference sequence). The CDR3 covers 17 residues. V trimming: 5 bases; J trimming: 7 bases; junction bases outside the gene matches: 10. CDR3 sequence reads: CASSSSGLAGDIGELFF. The CDR3 DNA reads as TGTGCCAGCAGCTCGAGCGGACTAGCGGGAGATATCGGGGAGCTGTTTTTT.

CDR3 nucleotide sequence: TGTGCCAGCGGACAGACCCGTACAAACACCATATATTTT. The encoded protein is CASGQTRTNTIYF. The V call is TRBV19, the J call TRBJ1-3; tentatively, D is TRBD1 (6 bases). V lost 9 bases and J lost 6, with 15 bases in between. Germline loops: CDR1 LNHDA, CDR2 SQIVND (reference sequence). The length of the CDR3 is 13 residues.

The V gene is TRBV28, the J gene TRBJ1-2; possible D gene TRBD1, 6 bases. Per the germline V gene, CDR1 is MDHEN and CDR2 is SYDVKM. The CDR3 length is 13 residues. V was trimmed by 10 bases and J by 1 base, leaving 13 bases between them. The CDR3 here is CAIRGQLNYGYTF. CDR3 nucleotide sequence: TGTGCCATCAGAGGACAGCTTAACTATGGCTACACCTTC.

V usage is TRBV2 and J usage is TRBJ1-1; 7 bases align to TRBD1. Germline trimming cut 1 base from V and 8 bases from J; bases unmatched to any gene: 10. The CDR3 runs to 15 residues. Germline values: CDR1 SNHLY, CDR2 FYNNEI. CDR3 sequence: CASSEGRWDSTEAFF. Here the CDR3 DNA reads TGTGCCAGCAGTGAAGGGAGATGGGACAGCACAGAAGCTTTCTTT.

The chain couples TRBV29-1 to TRBJ2-7; TRBD2 matches at 10 bases. The CDR3 is 14 amino acids. J lost 2 bases, V lost 4 bases, and 5 bases had no gene match. Germline loops: CDR1 SQVTM, CDR2 ANQGSEA. The CDR3 sequence is CSVGLLAGTYEQYF. Written as DNA, the CDR3 is TGCAGCGTTGGGTTACTAGCGGGGACCTACGAGCAGTACTTC.

The chain links TRBV7-2 to TRBJ1-2, with TRBD1 matching 9 bases. Germline V gene sequence: CDR1 SGHTA, CDR2 FQGNSA. The CDR3 is 15 residues long. The V segment lost 5 bases and the J segment 6 bases; nucleotides outside the gene matches: 10. CDR3 in amino acids: CASSPGTGRLHGYTF. Here the CDR3 DNA reads TGTGCCAGCAGCCCGGGGACAGGGAGACTCCATGGCTACACCTTC.

The genes are TRBV19 and TRBJ1-6; D gene unclear. V lost 2 bases, J lost 1 base, and 6 bases lay in between. CDR3 length: 15 residues. The germline CDR1 and CDR2 sequences are LNHDA and SQIVND (reference sequence). The chain's CDR3 is CASSISRSYNSPLHF. For the CDR3, the DNA is TGTGCCAGTAGTATAAGTCGGTCCTATAATTCACCCCTCCACTTT.